This TCR beta chain comes out of a study of blood T cell repertoires in COVID-19 (dated by TCRdb to about 2020). Regarding the complete study: Collaborator samples came from the United States, Italy and Spain and covered acute and convalescent phases of COVID-19. The material from the prospective study consisted of cDNA or gDNA derived from T cells, B-cell-depleted T cells, or PBMCs. Subjects who had been exposed to COVID-19, were actively infected with it, or had recovered from it provided the deeply sampled blood TCRbeta repertoires that made up the dataset. The repertoires were made available in a free public database intended to serve as a resource for research on the immune response to SARS-CoV-2. The samples were drawn from two sources: the first 160 participants of the ongoing ImmuneRACE study, and 1,200 or so subjects contributed by 6 global collaborators. Sample metadata almost always included a de-identified subject ID, COVID-19 status, age in years and sex. Where available, HLA class I and class II types were taken from metadata supplied by the sample provider and were not determined by assay-based typing. The paper's findings and limits, for the study overall: The quantity of clinical and demographic metadata differed by source and by participant and was supplied without curation.

The collaborating institutions used their own protocols to collect whole blood in K2EDTA tubes. For TCRbeta analysis, collaborators shipped samples as frozen whole blood, isolated PBMCs, or DNA extracted from either of those sample types. V sheds 6 bases and J sheds 0 bases, leaving 11 bases between their ends. The CDR3 goes from the cysteine to the phenylalanine over 15 residues. Left in the record is the CDR3 DNA by itself, 45 bases read in frame from the first base. The immunoSEQ Assay, a bias-controlled multiplex PCR, was used to amplify TCRbeta CDR3 regions from genomic DNA. As for the authors' bioinformatics: The number of nucleated cells in each sample was estimated by amplification of reference gene primers within the assay. Sequence reads were collapsed and filtered to measure the absolute abundance of every unique TCRbeta CDR3 rearrangement. For each sample, productive Simpson clonality was calculated as the square root of Simpson's diversity index over productive rearrangements. TCRdb stores this immuneACCESS table with in-frame sequences only. Part of the clones is absent; in the studies checked, under half of the shortfall reflects unresolved V genes, and no reason is known for the rest. For V, J and clone size, that table is used; D and trimming come from the DNA. The sample table holds about 59,000 clones, of which around 81% were seen once. The leading ten clones occupy 28% of the sample.

This clone was observed a single time. The antigen this receptor binds is unknown. Per-base quality was not reported, and no clone a single base away is much larger than it. The sample taken for sequencing was peripheral blood. The chain was built from TRBV23-1 and TRBJ1-4; TRBD1 might be the D gene, on 6 matching bases. TRBV23-1 is labeled an ORF, and its function is uncertain. This receptor was taken from a woman of 80 years or more with active or convalescent COVID-19. The CDR3 region reads CASRLTGPTNEKLFF. The sequence in DNA is TGCGCCAGCAGACTCACAGGGCCAACTAATGAAAAACTGTTTTTT.